The rows below give T cell receptor beta chains drawn from one sample of a study of tumor and adjacent non-tumor tissue in lung cancer. TCRdb re-derived calls from the multiplex PCR reads in MiXCR, one entry per CDR3 protein. The sample holds 200,000 to 250,000 distinct CDR3 sequences, 60% to 85% seen once. Sequenced sample: lung tumor tissue. The receptors here all came from a man in his 60s with non-small cell lung cancer. Both conserved end residues are part of each CDR3. The order of the fields is J gene, V gene, clone size, D gene, CDR3 protein, CDR3 DNA. D genes are given only for firm matches. The size entry is marked missing in some rows and otherwise reads once, few, many or a size class.

J gene: TRBJ2-6
V gene: TRBV11-2
clone size: -
D gene: -
CDR3 protein: CVSSPISGANVLTF
CDR3 DNA: TGTGTCAGTAGTCCTATCTCTGGAGCCAACGTTCTGACTTTC

J gene: TRBJ2-1
V gene: TRBV29-1
clone size: -
D gene: -
CDR3 protein: CSVEDRTRDADSQWIEQFF
CDR3 DNA: TGCAGCGTTGAAGATAGGACCCGGGACGCCGACTCACAGTGGATTGAGCAGTTCTTC

J gene: TRBJ2-3
V gene: TRBV6-1
clone size: -
D gene: -
CDR3 protein: CASSEHGTPREDTQYF
CDR3 DNA: TGTGCCAGCAGTGAACACGGGACGCCCAGGGAAGATACGCAGTATTTT

J gene: TRBJ2-3
V gene: TRBV6-1
clone size: -
D gene: TRBD1
CDR3 protein: CASSAGTGFGDTQYF
CDR3 DNA: TGTGCCAGCAGTGCAGGGACAGGTTTTGGAGATACGCAGTATTTT

J gene: TRBJ1-1
V gene: TRBV12-3/TRBV12-4
clone size: -
D gene: -
CDR3 protein: CASRFRQNPEAFF
CDR3 DNA: TGTGCCAGCAGGTTCCGGCAGAACCCTGAAGCTTTCTTT

J gene: TRBJ2-1
V gene: TRBV20-1
clone size: -
D gene: TRBD1
CDR3 protein: CGARVQGAWDEQFF
CDR3 DNA: TGCGGTGCTAGAGTACAGGGGGCTTGGGATGAGCAGTTCTTC

J gene: TRBJ2-7
V gene: TRBV6-2/TRBV6-3
clone size: many
D gene: -
CDR3 protein: CASTSVSEQYF
CDR3 DNA: TGTGCCAGCACCTCCGTGAGCGAGCAGTACTTC

J gene: TRBJ2-1
V gene: TRBV6-6
clone size: -
D gene: TRBD2
CDR3 protein: CASLSGGINEQSF
CDR3 DNA: TGTGCCAGTCTATCGGGAGGGATCAATGAGCAGTCCTTC

J gene: TRBJ2-4
V gene: TRBV4-2
clone size: many
D gene: -
CDR3 protein: CASSQEKGTKNIQYF
CDR3 DNA: TGTGCCAGCAGCCAAGAGAAGGGAACCAAAAACATTCAGTACTTC

J gene: TRBJ2-3
V gene: TRBV7-9
clone size: -
D gene: TRBD2
CDR3 protein: CANSPGGAGITDTQYF
CDR3 DNA: TGTGCCAACAGCCCCGGGGGAGCGGGAATCACAGATACGCAGTATTTT

J gene: TRBJ2-7
V gene: TRBV20-1
clone size: -
D gene: -
CDR3 protein: CSARLRKGEQFF
CDR3 DNA: TGCAGTGCTAGGCTGAGGAAGGGGGAGCAGTTTTTC

J gene: TRBJ2-1
V gene: TRBV20-1
clone size: -
D gene: -
CDR3 protein: CSARGAWSTHNEQFF
CDR3 DNA: TGCAGTGCTAGAGGGGCCTGGAGCACCCACAATGAGCAGTTCTTC

J gene: TRBJ2-3
V gene: TRBV12-3/TRBV12-4
clone size: -
D gene: TRBD1
CDR3 protein: CASIPLGTGSNQPQYF
CDR3 DNA: TGTGCCAGCATTCCCCTCGGGACAGGGAGCAATCAGCCCCAGTATTTT

J gene: TRBJ1-6
V gene: TRBV20-1
clone size: -
D gene: -
CDR3 protein: CSARVGPRNSPLHF
CDR3 DNA: TGCAGTGCTAGAGTCGGACCGCGTAATTCACCCCTCCACTTT

J gene: TRBJ2-3
V gene: TRBV5-1
clone size: -
D gene: TRBD1
CDR3 protein: CASSPGQGGDTQYF
CDR3 DNA: TGCGCCAGCAGCCCAGGACAGGGAGGAGATACGCAGTATTTT

J gene: TRBJ1-1
V gene: TRBV4-3
clone size: -
D gene: -
CDR3 protein: CTSNQGQGPAFF
CDR3 DNA: TGCACCAGCAACCAAGGTCAGGGACCAGCTTTCTTT

J gene: TRBJ1-2
V gene: TRBV12-3/TRBV12-4
clone size: -
D gene: TRBD1
CDR3 protein: CVSSPSDRAVYGYTF
CDR3 DNA: TGTGTCAGCAGTCCCTCGGACAGGGCCGTCTATGGCTACACCTTC

J gene: TRBJ1-2
V gene: TRBV29-1
clone size: -
D gene: -
CDR3 protein: CSVEVEEHLRESVYGYTF
CDR3 DNA: TGCAGCGTTGAAGTCGAAGAACACCTTAGGGAAAGTGTCTATGGCTACACCTTC

J gene: TRBJ1-4
V gene: TRBV12-3/TRBV12-4
clone size: -
D gene: -
CDR3 protein: CASSLTMGGKERLFF
CDR3 DNA: TGTGCCAGCAGTTTAACGATGGGTGGTAAGGAAAGACTGTTTTTT

J gene: TRBJ1-6
V gene: TRBV12-3/TRBV12-4
clone size: -
D gene: -
CDR3 protein: CASSFLAGGSSPLHF
CDR3 DNA: TGTGCCAGCAGTTTCCTGGCCGGAGGGAGTTCACCCCTCCACTTT

J gene: TRBJ2-7
V gene: TRBV11-2
clone size: many
D gene: -
CDR3 protein: CASSYFSGVYEQYF
CDR3 DNA: TGTGCCAGCAGTTACTTCTCCGGGGTCTACGAGCAGTACTTC

J gene: TRBJ2-2
V gene: TRBV11-1
clone size: -
D gene: TRBD1
CDR3 protein: CASSLKGQGTGELFF
CDR3 DNA: TGTGCCAGCAGCTTAAAAGGACAGGGTACCGGTGAGCTGTTTTTT

J gene: TRBJ1-2
V gene: TRBV28
clone size: -
D gene: -
CDR3 protein: CATRGLRGYTF
CDR3 DNA: TGTGCCACGAGAGGGTTACGTGGCTACACCTTC

J gene: TRBJ2-6
V gene: TRBV7-9
clone size: -
D gene: -
CDR3 protein: CASEFGANVLTF
CDR3 DNA: TGTGCCAGCGAGTTTGGGGCCAACGTCCTGACTTTC

J gene: TRBJ1-4
V gene: TRBV2
clone size: -
D gene: TRBD1
CDR3 protein: CASRDLGQGNEKLFF
CDR3 DNA: TGTGCCAGCAGGGATTTAGGACAGGGTAATGAAAAACTGTTTTTT

J gene: TRBJ2-7
V gene: TRBV20-1
clone size: -
D gene: TRBD1
CDR3 protein: CSASRGQPSYEQYF
CDR3 DNA: TGCAGTGCTAGCCGGGGACAGCCCTCCTACGAGCAATACTTC

J gene: TRBJ1-2
V gene: TRBV7-9
clone size: -
D gene: -
CDR3 protein: CASSMNPVYGFTF
CDR3 DNA: TGTGCCAGCAGCATGAATCCAGTTTATGGCTTCACCTTC

J gene: TRBJ2-7
V gene: TRBV12-3/TRBV12-4
clone size: -
D gene: -
CDR3 protein: CASRGSLEGVPFCPRYF
CDR3 DNA: TGTGCCAGCAGAGGTAGTTTGGAGGGGGTCCCTTTCTGCCCGCGGTACTTC

J gene: TRBJ2-3
V gene: TRBV7-8
clone size: -
D gene: TRBD2
CDR3 protein: CANSPGSGGGANPDTQYF
CDR3 DNA: TGTGCCAACAGCCCAGGGTCGGGCGGGGGGGCCAATCCAGATACGCAGTATTTT

J gene: TRBJ1-5
V gene: TRBV20-1
clone size: many
D gene: TRBD1
CDR3 protein: CSARWDRGDQPQHF
CDR3 DNA: TGCAGTGCTAGATGGGACAGGGGAGATCAGCCCCAGCATTTT

J gene: TRBJ2-7
V gene: TRBV5-4
clone size: few
D gene: TRBD2
CDR3 protein: CASSLDAGGSYEQYF
CDR3 DNA: TGTGCCAGCAGCTTGGATGCGGGGGGCTCCTACGAGCAGTACTTC

J gene: TRBJ2-7
V gene: TRBV20-1
clone size: -
D gene: TRBD2
CDR3 protein: CSVNRVAGAHEQYF
CDR3 DNA: TGCAGTGTTAACCGGGTAGCGGGGGCCCACGAGCAGTACTTC

J gene: TRBJ2-5
V gene: TRBV11-2
clone size: -
D gene: -
CDR3 protein: CASSKGLGVTQYF
CDR3 DNA: TGTGCCAGCAGCAAGGGCTTGGGGGTGACCCAGTACTTC

J gene: TRBJ2-7
V gene: TRBV12-3/TRBV12-4
clone size: -
D gene: TRBD2
CDR3 protein: CASRETSGGYEQYF
CDR3 DNA: TGTGCCAGCAGGGAGACTAGCGGCGGCTACGAGCAGTACTTC

J gene: TRBJ2-1
V gene: TRBV6-6
clone size: -
D gene: TRBD1
CDR3 protein: CVSSRDRNNEQLF
CDR3 DNA: TGCGTCAGCAGTCGGGACAGGAACAATGAGCAGTTATTC

J gene: TRBJ2-1
V gene: TRBV4-1
clone size: once
D gene: TRBD2
CDR3 protein: CASSQDSDRTSREGVKQFF
CDR3 DNA: TGCGCCAGCAGCCAAGATTCGGATAGGACTAGCAGGGAAGGGGTGAAGCAGTTCTTC

J gene: TRBJ2-3
V gene: TRBV28
clone size: -
D gene: -
CDR3 protein: CASSPTDTQYF
CDR3 DNA: TGTGCCAGCAGCCCCACAGATACGCAGTATTTT

J gene: TRBJ2-3
V gene: TRBV5-6
clone size: -
D gene: -
CDR3 protein: CASSMVSGPDTQYF
CDR3 DNA: TGTGCCAGCAGCATGGTTTCAGGGCCAGATACGCAGTATTTT

J gene: TRBJ2-7
V gene: TRBV20-1
clone size: -
D gene: -
CDR3 protein: CSARESGDTYERYF
CDR3 DNA: TGCAGTGCTAGAGAGTCGGGGGATACCTACGAGCGGTACTTC

J gene: TRBJ2-1
V gene: TRBV6-1
clone size: -
D gene: -
CDR3 protein: CASSPTSDHEQFF
CDR3 DNA: TGTGCCAGCAGCCCTACTAGTGATCATGAGCAGTTCTTC

J gene: TRBJ1-5
V gene: TRBV5-6
clone size: -
D gene: -
CDR3 protein: CASSSVTGSNQPQHF
CDR3 DNA: TGTGCCAGCAGCTCCGTCACAGGGAGCAATCAGCCCCAGCATTTT

J gene: TRBJ1-1
V gene: TRBV28
clone size: few
D gene: -
CDR3 protein: CATFLGQMTEAFF
CDR3 DNA: TGTGCCACCTTTTTGGGGCAGATGACTGAAGCTTTCTTT

J gene: TRBJ1-2
V gene: TRBV6-1
clone size: few
D gene: TRBD1
CDR3 protein: CASSWTGRLDGYTF
CDR3 DNA: TGTGCCAGCAGTTGGACAGGGCGGTTGGATGGCTACACCTTC

J gene: TRBJ2-7
V gene: TRBV5-4
clone size: -
D gene: TRBD1
CDR3 protein: CASSVPGQGYEQYF
CDR3 DNA: TGTGCCAGCAGCGTACCGGGACAGGGTTACGAGCAGTACTTC

J gene: TRBJ2-6
V gene: TRBV6-1
clone size: -
D gene: -
CDR3 protein: CASRDPGADVLTF
CDR3 DNA: TGTGCCAGCAGAGACCCCGGGGCCGACGTCCTGACTTTC

J gene: TRBJ2-1
V gene: TRBV10-2
clone size: -
D gene: TRBD2
CDR3 protein: CASSLLAGLSYNEKFF
CDR3 DNA: TGCGCCAGCAGTTTACTAGCGGGTCTCTCCTACAATGAGAAGTTCTTC

J gene: TRBJ1-1
V gene: TRBV29-1
clone size: -
D gene: -
CDR3 protein: CSVAVWPDTEAFF
CDR3 DNA: TGTAGCGTTGCAGTATGGCCGGACACTGAAGCTTTCTTT

J gene: TRBJ1-1
V gene: TRBV12-3/TRBV12-4
clone size: -
D gene: TRBD1
CDR3 protein: CAGSLTTGGNTEAFF
CDR3 DNA: TGTGCCGGCAGTTTAACAACAGGGGGGAACACTGAAGCTTTCTTT

J gene: TRBJ1-2
V gene: TRBV13
clone size: -
D gene: -
CDR3 protein: CASSSIGYGYTF
CDR3 DNA: TGTGCCAGCAGCTCCATTGGATATGGCTACACCTTC

J gene: TRBJ1-5
V gene: TRBV5-5
clone size: few
D gene: TRBD1
CDR3 protein: CASSGDRGNQPQHF
CDR3 DNA: TGTGCCAGCAGCGGGGACAGGGGCAATCAGCCCCAGCATTTT

J gene: TRBJ2-5
V gene: TRBV6-1
clone size: -
D gene: -
CDR3 protein: CASSDRWPVTQYF
CDR3 DNA: TGTGCCAGCAGTGATCGGTGGCCAGTGACCCAGTACTTC

J gene: TRBJ2-5
V gene: TRBV20-1
clone size: -
D gene: -
CDR3 protein: CSARVGGHQEAQYF
CDR3 DNA: TGCAGTGCTAGGGTCGGGGGACACCAAGAGGCCCAGTACTTC

J gene: TRBJ1-5
V gene: TRBV12-3/TRBV12-4
clone size: few
D gene: TRBD1
CDR3 protein: CASSTTGGQHF
CDR3 DNA: TGTGCCAGCAGCACGACAGGGGGGCAACATTTT